The 20 T cell receptor beta chains below were found in one sample sequenced in a study of blood T cells in healthy people across ages (dated by TCRdb to the mid-2010s). The method was 5' RACE. The second PCR ran for roughly 7 to 11 cycles and used a J-beta primer mix along with a sample-barcoded 5' primer. The public reads were run again by TCRdb, first through fastp at Q25 and then through MiXCR, and only productive beta chains were kept. One record per CDR3 amino acid sequence lists the most common genes and DNA. In all, the sample holds around 1,900,000 distinct CDR3 sequences, and roughly two fifths of those were seen once. More than 20% of the sample lies in the top ten. Source material: blood. These receptors came from a human donor in good health.

The gene calls are TRBV5-1 and TRBJ1-2, with D perhaps TRBD1 (5 bases). This CDR3 has 16 residues. V was pared by 2 bases and J by 2 bases, with 16 bases between. Germline lookup yields CDR1 SGHRS and CDR2 YFSETQ. The CDR3 bases are TGCGCCAGCAGCTTTGGGGACGTTACCAAAAACTATGGCTACACCTTC. Encoded protein: CASSFGDVTKNYGYTF.

The CDR3: CSARDPGGAGYYNEQYF. The CDR3 DNA reads as TGCAGTGCTAGAGATCCCGGGGGCGCAGGATATTACAATGAGCAGTACTTC. The chain joins TRBV20-1 to TRBJ2-5; D may correspond to TRBD1 or TRBD2 (6 bases each). The CDR3 consists of 17 residues. V lost 0 bases to trimming and J lost 11 bases, with 28 bases between them. CDR1 is DFQATT, CDR2 SNEGSKA, per germline (reference sequence).

The CDR3 bases are TGCAGTGCAAGATGGGGTCCTTATAGCAATCAGCCCCAGCATTTT. Translated, it gives CSARWGPYSNQPQHF. V usage is TRBV20-1 and J usage is TRBJ1-5; D remains unclear. Germline CDR1 is DFQATT and CDR2 is SNEGSKA (reference sequence). The CDR3 has 15 amino acids. The germline V and J ends were trimmed by 6 bases and 0 bases, with 15 bases remaining between them.

This clonotype was picked up a small number of times. The chain employs TRBV4-3 and TRBJ2-1; the match to TRBD2 covers 12 bases. V trimming: 4 bases; J trimming: 8 bases; junction bases outside the gene matches: 6. CDR1 is LGHNA and CDR2 is YSLEER in the germline V gene. The length of the CDR3 is 15 residues. CDR3: CASSPLAGGPHEQFF. The DNA for the CDR3 is TGCGCCAGCAGCCCGCTAGCGGGGGGGCCCCATGAGCAGTTCTTC.

The table lists this clonotype with a few counts. J is TRBJ2-1 and V is TRBV6-1; D gene ambiguous. Trimming left V 4 bases short and J 9 bases short, with 10 bases between. The CDR3 is 12 residues long. The germline V gene has CDR1 MNHNS and CDR2 SASEGT. CDR3 DNA sequence: TGTGCCAGCAGTGTTTTGGGTGGTGAGCAGTTCTTC. Translating it yields CASSVLGGEQFF.

This clonotype was seen a single time. CDR3 in amino acids: CASSGGTSGSSYEQYF. DNA for the CDR3: TGTGCCAGCAGTGGTGGGACTAGCGGGAGCTCCTACGAGCAGTACTTC. J is TRBJ2-7 and V is TRBV6-1; 14 bases agree with TRBD2. Germline V lookup: CDR1 MNHNS, CDR2 SASEGT. Losses at the gene ends were 4 bases for V and 0 bases for J; bases not matched to a gene: 2. The CDR3 has 16 residues.

The rearrangement links TRBV4-2 to TRBJ2-4, with TRBD2 matching 11 bases. The J call is uncertain, as TRBJ2-7 better fits the DNA end. The CDR3 loop spans 16 amino acids. The V gene's germline CDR1 is LGHNA and CDR2 YNFKEQ. This chain's CDR3 is CASSHATSGDLYEQYF. CDR3 coding DNA: TGTGCCAGCAGCCATGCGACTAGCGGGGACCTCTACGAGCAGTACTTC.

This clonotype was observed a few times. This chain joins TRBV5-1 and TRBJ2-7; no clear D. V lost 1 base and J 6 bases, leaving 8 bases between the germline ends. The CDR3 is made up of 12 amino acids. CDR1 is SGHRS and CDR2 is YFSETQ in the germline V gene. CDR3 coding DNA: TGCGCCAGCAGCTTGTCGATAACCGAGCAGTACTTC. Translated: CASSLSITEQYF.

This clonotype appeared a single time. Sequence at one end of the junction differs from germline and may be a read error. This chain joins TRBV6-6 and TRBJ1-2, with no clear D. Germline CDR1 reads MNHNY; CDR2 reads SVGAGI (reference sequence). This CDR3 contains 17 residues. The chain's CDR3 is CASSHSAGLREGHGYTF. The CDR3 nucleotides read TGTGCCAGCAGTCACTCGGCGGGCCTCCGGGAGGGCCATGGCTACACCTTC.

This rearrangement joins TRBV20-1 to TRBJ1-1; D unclear. The CDR3 length is 13 residues. The V and J ends lost 3 bases and 0 bases respectively, with 8 bases between them. Germline V gene sequence: CDR1 DFQATT, CDR2 SNEGSKA (reference sequence). CDR3 sequence (DNA): TGCAGTGCTAGTCTTGACTTGAACACTGAAGCTTTCTTT. Protein product: CSASLDLNTEAFF.

J is TRBJ2-1 and V is TRBV11-3; TRBD1 aligns across 8 bases. J gave up 7 bases and V 3 bases, and 11 bases lay outside the gene matches. The CDR3 totals 16 residues. CDR1 SGHNT and CDR2 YENEEA come from the germline V gene. For the CDR3, the DNA is TGTGCCAGCAGCTTGGACAGGGAGTCCTTTCTTAATGAGCAGTTCTTC. It is translated as CASSLDRESFLNEQFF.

The rearrangement uses TRBV25-1 and TRBJ1-6; the D is unclear. V lost 3 bases, J lost 7 bases, and 4 bases lay in between. This CDR3 has 12 amino acids. Germline V gene lookup returns CDR1 MGHDK and CDR2 SYGVNS. CDR3 coding DNA: TGTGCCAGCAGTGACGGAAATTCACCCCTCCACTTT. Translating gives CASSDGNSPLHF. Filled out from reference TRBV25-1 and TRBJ1-6, the complete variable domain reads EADIYQTPRYLVIGTGKKITLECSQTMGHDKMYWYQQDPGMELHLIHYSYGVNSTEKGDLSSESTVSRIRTEHFPLTLESARPSHTSQYLCASSDGNSPLHFGNGTRLTVT.

Comment on this clonotype: The germline gene is not matched at one end of the junction; a read error may be the cause. In DNA, the CDR3 is TGCGTCAGCAGCCAAAGTTCCCGAGGACGTTCCTACGAGCAGTACTTC. Translating gives CVSSQSSRGRSYEQYF. J is TRBJ2-7 and V is TRBV4-3; D is undetermined. The CDR3 loop spans 16 amino acids. In germline, CDR1 is LGHNA, CDR2 YSLEER.

This chain uses TRBV20-1 with TRBJ2-5; 10 positions match TRBD2. The J call could be wrong; TRBJ2-7 is a better fit for the DNA end. The CDR3 covers 12 residues. CDR1 DFQATT and CDR2 SNEGSKA come from the germline V gene (reference sequence). Written as DNA, the CDR3 is TGCAGTGTTACTAGCGGGGTTTACGAGCAGTACTTC. Translated, it gives CSVTSGVYEQYF.

The genes are TRBV20-1 and TRBJ2-5, with 12 bases that match TRBD2. The end of the DNA fits TRBJ2-7 better, so the J call may be wrong. This CDR3 is 17 amino acids long. The germline V gene has CDR1 DFQATT and CDR2 SNEGSKA (reference sequence). In nucleotides, the CDR3 is TGCAGTGCTAGAGGACTAGCGGGGGATGTCGGGCCTTACGAGCAGTACTTC. Translation gives CSARGLAGDVGPYEQYF.

The V and J genes are TRBV12-3 or TRBV12-4 and TRBJ1-1, with unresolved D. This CDR3 comprises 12 residues. With 4 bases removed from V and 11 bases from J, the gap between germline ends came to 14 bases. This CDR3 is CASSSDGPRAFF. The CDR3 DNA reads TGTGCCAGCAGTTCGGACGGCCCCAGGGCTTTCTTT.

V usage is TRBV10-3 and J usage is TRBJ2-7, with D possibly called TRBD1 or TRBD2 (6 bases each). CDR3 length equals 14 residues. Germline V gives CDR1 ENHRY, CDR2 SYGVKD. The germline V and J ends were trimmed by 2 bases and 4 bases, with 12 bases remaining between them. The CDR3 sequence: CAISEPEGGYEQYF. As DNA, the CDR3 is TGTGCCATCAGTGAGCCTGAGGGGGGTTACGAGCAGTACTTC.

As to this clonotype: The junction does not match germline at one end; this may be a read error. The chain couples TRBV11-2 to TRBJ2-2; the match to TRBD2 covers 7 bases. CDR3 size: 16 residues. Germline V gene sequence: CDR1 SGHAT, CDR2 FQNNGV. DNA for the CDR3: TGTGCCAGCAGCCTTTGGGGGAGGGATGAAACCGGGGAGCGGTTTTTT. Translated: CASSLWGRDETGERFF.

J is TRBJ2-2 and V is TRBV20-1; D unclear. CDR1 is DFQATT and CDR2 is SNEGSKA in the germline V gene (reference sequence). V was trimmed by 4 bases and J by 1 base, leaving 4 bases between them. The CDR3 totals 12 residues. CDR3 region: CSANQNTGELFF. In DNA form, the CDR3 reads TGCAGTGCTAACCAGAACACCGGGGAGCTGTTTTTT.

This clonotype was recorded many times. The chain joins TRBV30 to TRBJ2-1, with D perhaps matching TRBD2 (7 bases). CDR3 length: 11 amino acids. The germline V gene encodes CDR1 GTSNPN and CDR2 SVGIG (reference sequence). Trimming pared 2 bases from V and 12 bases from J, leaving 11 bases between. DNA of the CDR3: TGTGCCTGGAGTTGGGGGGGCGGGCAGTTCTTC. As protein: CAWSWGGGQFF.